What follows are 15 T cell receptor beta chains derived from one specimen sequenced in a study of blood T cell repertoires in COVID-19. Some clones are missing from TCRdb's copy, which holds only in-frame ones; the method was immunoSEQ multiplex PCR. The sample has around 170,000 clones; approximately 86% are singletons. Sequenced input: peripheral blood. The source of these receptors is a woman aged 25 to 39 with active or convalescent COVID-19.

The chain couples TRBV5-4 to TRBJ1-1; a weak D match, TRBD1 (5 bases). Germline V lookup: CDR1 SGHNT, CDR2 YYREEE (reference sequence). There are 14 residues in the CDR3. The V end lost 1 base, the J end lost 5 bases, and 12 bases lay between the germline ends. The CDR3 reads CASSLIGAGTEAFF. The DNA of the CDR3 is TGTGCCAGCAGCTTGATAGGGGCGGGGACTGAAGCTTTCTTT.

The chain has TRBV28 and TRBJ1-5; D gene ambiguous. The germline V gene has CDR1 MDHEN and CDR2 SYDVKM. V lost 5 bases and J 7 bases, leaving 18 bases between the germline ends. The CDR3 has 15 residues. The CDR3 reads CASSPLVQSGQPQHF. Here the CDR3 DNA reads TGTGCCAGCAGTCCTCTAGTTCAATCTGGCCAGCCCCAGCATTTT.

The V gene is TRBV4-1, the J gene TRBJ2-5, with D maybe TRBD2 (6 bases). Trimming took 5 bases from V and 0 from J, leaving 13 bases between them. The CDR3 has 15 amino acids. CDR1 MGHRA and CDR2 YSYEKL come from the germline V gene. The CDR3 nucleotides are TGCGCCAGCAGCAATTTCGGCGGGAACCAAGAGACCCAGTACTTC. The encoded protein is CASSNFGGNQETQYF.

The CDR3 region is CSARRRYEQYF. For the CDR3, the DNA is TGCAGTGCTAGACGGCGGTACGAGCAGTACTTC. This chain joins TRBV20-1 and TRBJ2-7; D not certain. The germline V gene encodes CDR1 DFQATT and CDR2 SNEGSKA (reference sequence). With 2 bases removed from V and 4 bases from J, the gap between germline ends came to 6 bases. The CDR3 runs 11 residues.

The V call is TRBV6-5, the J call TRBJ2-1, with 15 positions matching TRBD2. Germline CDR1 and CDR2: MNHEY and SVGAGI. This CDR3 has 15 amino acids. Trimming removed 6 bases from V and 9 bases from J; junction bases left unmatched: 6. CDR3 DNA sequence: TGTGCCAGCAGCCGCGGGACTAGCGGGGGGTTTGAGCAGTTCTTC. This gives the protein CASSRGTSGGFEQFF.

The chain employs TRBV29-1 and TRBJ2-1, with D possibly matching TRBD2 (5 bases). CDR1 and CDR2 (germline): SQVTM, ANQGSEA. V lost 7 bases and J lost 4, with 8 bases in between. CDR3 length: 11 amino acids. The CDR3 sequence: CSGGGYNEQFF. The CDR3 nucleotides read TGCAGCGGTGGCGGGTACAATGAGCAGTTCTTC.

V gene TRBV27 combines with J gene TRBJ2-6, with TRBD1 matching 10 bases. Unmatched junction bases numbered 8, after V lost 6 bases and J lost 6 bases. Per germline, CDR1 MNHEY and CDR2 SMNVEV (reference sequence). This CDR3 is built from 16 residues. The CDR3 reads CASRDGQGGLANVLTF. DNA for the CDR3: TGTGCCAGCAGGGATGGACAGGGGGGACTGGCCAACGTCCTGACTTTC.

The rearrangement joins TRBV9 to TRBJ2-7; TRBD1 is a possible D gene (6 bases). Germline V gives CDR1 SGDLS, CDR2 YYNGEE. CDR3 length equals 14 residues. V lost 3 bases and J 2 bases, leaving 12 bases between the germline ends. The CDR3 nucleotides are TGTGCCAGCAGCGGGGGGACATCTACCTACGAGCAGTACTTC. Its translation is CASSGGTSTYEQYF.

The chain couples TRBV5-6 to TRBJ2-1; a weak D match, TRBD2 (5 bases). V was pared by 4 bases and J by 0 bases, with 8 bases between. This CDR3 spans 14 amino acids. Germline CDR1 is SGHDT and CDR2 is YYEEEE. The CDR3 loop is CASSNLASYNEQFF. The CDR3 bases are TGTGCCAGCAGCAACCTAGCCTCCTACAATGAGCAGTTCTTC.

This chain connects TRBV18 to TRBJ1-3, with 8 bases identical to TRBD1. J gave up 0 bases and V 3 bases, and 10 bases lay outside the gene matches. This CDR3 contains 18 residues. CDR1 and CDR2 from the germline V gene are KGHSH and LQKENI. The CDR3 region has the DNA TGTGCCAGCTCACCTGTGATCCGGGACAGGCTCTCTGGAAACACCATATATTTT. Its protein is CASSPVIRDRLSGNTIYF. Filled out from reference TRBV18 and TRBJ1-3, the complete variable domain reads NAGVMQNPRHLVRRRGQEARLRCSPMKGHSHVYWYRQLPEEGLKFMVYLQKENIIDESGMPKERFSAEFPKEGPSILRIQQVVRGDSAAYFCASSPVIRDRLSGNTIYFGEGSWLTVV.

The chain joins TRBV19 to TRBJ1-1, with 7 positions matching TRBD1. Trimming took 7 bases from V and 7 from J; bases not matched to a gene: 6. The CDR3 loop spans 12 amino acids. Germline assignment: CDR1 LNHDA and CDR2 SQIVND (reference sequence). The CDR3 loop is CASKGQLYEAFF. CDR3 coding DNA: TGTGCCAGTAAGGGACAGCTATATGAAGCTTTCTTT.

The rearrangement joins TRBV7-6 to TRBJ1-5, with D perhaps matching TRBD1 (6 bases). The length of the CDR3 is 16 residues. Looked up from germline, CDR1 is SGHVS and CDR2 is FNYEAQ. Trimming took 4 bases from V and 3 from J, leaving 16 bases between them. Here the CDR3 reads CASSSGLGQSNQPQHF. The DNA of the CDR3 is TGTGCCAGCAGCTCAGGTTTAGGACAGTCCAATCAGCCCCAGCATTTT.

The rearrangement uses TRBV24-1 and TRBJ1-4, with 9 bases fitting TRBD1. This CDR3 has 16 amino acids. CDR1 and CDR2 (germline): KGHDR, SFDVKD. With V trimmed by 7 bases and J by 6 bases, 11 bases remained unmatched. CDR3: CATSQPSGTGHEKLFF. The CDR3 nucleotides read TGTGCCACCAGCCAGCCCTCCGGGACAGGGCATGAAAAACTGTTTTTT.

This clone was seen only once. V is TRBV24-1 and J is TRBJ2-6; 12 nucleotides line up with TRBD2. This CDR3 is built from 19 residues. The junction had 7 bases not matched to a gene; V was cut back by 4 bases and J by 1 base. Germline CDR1 and CDR2: KGHDR and SFDVKD. CDR3 residues: CATSDRWTSGESGANVLTF. In nucleotides, the CDR3 is TGTGCCACCAGTGACCGGTGGACTAGCGGGGAATCTGGGGCCAACGTCCTGACTTTC.

V is TRBV4-2 and J is TRBJ2-7; 9 bases are shared with TRBD2. From germline, CDR1 is LGHNA and CDR2 YNFKEQ. The V gene end was trimmed by 2 bases and the J gene end by 0 bases; junction bases not matched to a gene: 2. This CDR3 contains 15 residues. The CDR3 here is CASSQTGLASYEQYF. The DNA for the CDR3 is TGTGCCAGCAGCCAAACGGGACTAGCCTCCTACGAGCAGTACTTC.